This T cell receptor beta chain appears in the sequencing data of a study of T cells in Graves' hyperthyroidism and ophthalmopathy. About the research overall: The initial diagnosis was the point when peripheral blood was collected, ahead of any treatment.

Trimming shortened V by 4 bases and J by 3 bases, and 3 bases separated the two germline ends. Germline lookup yields CDR1 SEHNR and CDR2 FQNEAQ (reference sequence). The CDR3 is 11 residues long. Study-wide results and caveats: Peripheral blood also featured most of the thyroid clonotypes expanded above 0.001.

Amplification targeted TCR beta CDR3 regions from RNA transcripts. RT-PCR in the first round (using the HTBI primer set) targeted the TCR CDR3. TCRdb analysed the multiplex PCR reads with MiXCR anew, one entry per CDR3 protein. Among roughly 300,000 distinct CDR3 sequences listed, 18% were seen once. This clonotype was counted many times. The antigen is undetermined. This rearrangement joins TRBV7-9 to TRBJ1-1, with D hard to call. Sequenced material: blood. The source is a woman aged 45-59 years with Graves' hyperthyroidism. In nucleotides, the CDR3 is TGTGCCAGCAGCTCCCACACTGAAGCTTTCTTT. It yields the protein CASSSHTEAFF.